These 22 T cell receptor beta chains came from one sample sequenced in a study of OX40 agonist ivuxolimab in advanced cancers. Method: immunoSEQ multiplex PCR; TCRdb's copy keeps in-frame clones and lacks some. The profile shows almost 70,000 clones, over 60% of them singletons. Sample: CD4+ or CD8+ T cells sorted from blood, taken in a trial of the OX40 agonist ivuxolimab. These receptors all come from an adult with an advanced solid tumor such as melanoma, head and neck, liver or kidney cancer.

The chain uses TRBV28 and TRBJ2-3, with 8 bases aligning to TRBD2. Germline CDR1 is MDHEN and CDR2 is SYDVKM. The V segment lost 4 bases and the J segment 3 bases; nucleotides outside the gene matches: 6. The CDR3 consists of 15 residues. CDR3 in amino acids: CASSSPGLGTDTQYF. CDR3 nucleotide sequence: TGTGCCAGCAGTTCACCGGGACTAGGGACAGATACGCAGTATTTT.

The chain is built from TRBV6-5 and TRBJ2-3; D is unclear. The V end was cut by 5 bases, the J end by 6 bases, with 9 bases between. Per germline, CDR1 MNHEY and CDR2 SVGAGI. The CDR3 loop spans 12 amino acids. CDR3 region: CASSRGPDTQYF. The CDR3, as DNA: TGTGCCAGCAGTAGAGGACCTGATACGCAGTATTTT.

In this sample, this clone turned up once. V and J are TRBV5-4 and TRBJ2-7, with 16 bases identical to TRBD2. This CDR3 spans 16 amino acids. J was trimmed by 4 bases and V by 2 bases; bases with no gene match: 3. Germline CDR1 SGHNT, CDR2 YYREEE (reference sequence). The CDR3 coding sequence is TGTGCCAGCAGCTTAGGGACTAGCGGGGGGGCGTACGAGCAGTACTTC. This codes for CASSLGTSGGAYEQYF.

The table lists this clone with a few counts. The chain combines TRBV10-1 with TRBJ1-6; D ambiguous. The CDR3 is made up of 12 amino acids. Trimming took off 2 bases at V and 19 bases at J, with 15 bases between the two ends. Germline loops: CDR1 WNHNN, CDR2 SYGVQD (reference sequence). In nucleotides, the CDR3 is TGCGCCAGCAGTGAGGCCAGCGGACCTATGCACTTT. This sequence encodes CASSEASGPMHF.

A few counts support this clone. The chain employs TRBV7-2 and TRBJ2-2, with a weak D call TRBD1 (5 bases). The CDR3 contains 13 residues. Germline V gene data show CDR1 as SGHTA and CDR2 as FQGNSA. Trimming pared 2 bases from V and 7 bases from J, leaving 8 bases between. CDR3: CASSLQGRGELFF. The CDR3 DNA reads TGTGCCAGCAGCTTACAGGGTCGCGGGGAGCTGTTTTTT.

This clone was picked up one time. The rearrangement links TRBV5-5 to TRBJ2-1; 9 bases align to TRBD2. CDR3 length equals 16 residues. V lost 3 bases and J lost 4; bases outside the gene matches: 8. From germline, CDR1 is SGHKS and CDR2 YYEKEE (reference sequence). The chain's CDR3 is CASSSISGSAYNEQFF. DNA of the CDR3: TGTGCCAGCAGCTCCATTAGCGGGAGTGCGTACAATGAGCAGTTCTTC.

V gene TRBV2 combines with J gene TRBJ2-3, with a possible D match to TRBD2 (6 bases). V was trimmed by 6 bases and J by 4 bases, leaving 17 bases between them. Germline V CDR1 and CDR2: SNHLY, FYNNEI. This CDR3 has 15 residues. In DNA form, the CDR3 reads TGTGCCAGCAGGAGAGGTGCTAGCGTTTCAGATACGCAGTATTTT. It specifies CASRRGASVSDTQYF.

This clone came up a few times. The J gene is TRBJ2-3, the V gene TRBV7-9; D unresolved. This CDR3 comprises 15 residues. Germline CDR1 and CDR2: SEHNR and FQNEAQ (reference sequence). Trimming took off 2 bases at V and 0 bases at J, with 9 bases between the two ends. This CDR3 reads CASSLLSPSTDTQYF. In nucleotides, the CDR3 is TGTGCCAGCAGCTTATTATCCCCTAGCACAGATACGCAGTATTTT.

J is TRBJ1-2 and V is TRBV11-2; 8 positions match TRBD1. CDR1 is SGHAT and CDR2 is FQNNGV in the germline V gene. The J segment lost 4 bases and the V segment lost 1 base, leaving 5 bases of the junction unmatched. The CDR3 has 15 residues. The CDR3 spells CASSLASGGLYGYTF. CDR3 sequence (DNA): TGTGCCAGCAGCTTAGCATCAGGGGGCCTCTATGGCTACACCTTC. Full variable domain (rest looked up from reference TRBV11-2 and TRBJ1-2): EAGVAQSPRYKIIEKRQSVAFWCNPISGHATLYWYQQILGQGPKLLIQFQNNGVVDDSQLPKDRFSAERLKGVDSTLKIQPAKLEDSAVYLCASSLASGGLYGYTFGSGTRLTVV.

This clone was detected once. The rearrangement joins TRBV30 to TRBJ2-2, with D unresolved. Germline CDR1 and CDR2: GTSNPN and SVGIG (reference sequence). V lost 8 bases to trimming and J lost 5 bases, with 18 bases between them. This CDR3 has 14 residues. Here the CDR3 reads CAGAGHPFTGELFF. In DNA form, the CDR3 reads TGTGCCGGCGCTGGTCACCCTTTTACCGGGGAGCTGTTTTTT.

J is TRBJ2-3 and V is TRBV15, with TRBD2 as a possible D gene (6 bases). With 0 bases removed from V and 7 bases from J, the gap between germline ends came to 14 bases. This CDR3 spans 15 amino acids. CDR1 and CDR2 (germline): LNHNV, YYDKDF (reference sequence). CDR3 DNA sequence: TGTGCCACCAGCAGAGATGGCGGGGTTCCAAATACGCAGTATTTT. Translated: CATSRDGGVPNTQYF.

A word on this clone: Distinct nucleotide sequences in the sample also encode this CDR3. The V and J genes are TRBV5-1 and TRBJ2-7; 7 bases line up with TRBD2. Germline values: CDR1 SGHRS, CDR2 YFSETQ. The CDR3 contains 15 residues. Germline trimming cut 0 bases from V and 0 bases from J; bases unmatched to any gene: 3. CDR3 nucleotide sequence: TGCGCCAGCAGCTTGGGCCTAGCGGACTCCTACGAGCAGTACTTC. It specifies CASSLGLADSYEQYF.

The J gene is TRBJ1-4, the V gene TRBV29-1; 9 bases agree with TRBD1. This CDR3 region has 15 residues. After removal of 7 bases from V and 5 bases from J, the junction contained 11 bases not matched to a gene. Germline lookup yields CDR1 SQVTM and CDR2 ANQGSEA. CDR3 loop: CSGRISGTGNEKLFF. The CDR3 DNA is TGCAGCGGCCGAATTTCCGGGACAGGGAATGAAAAACTGTTTTTT.

The chain combines TRBV5-5 with TRBJ2-7, with 9 nucleotides matching TRBD1. The CDR3 sequence is 15 residues long. J gave up 5 bases and V 5 bases, and 11 bases lay outside the gene matches. Germline lookup yields CDR1 SGHKS and CDR2 YYEKEE (reference sequence). CDR3 sequence (DNA): TGTGCCAGCAGTCTTTCCGGGACAGGGACAAACGAGCAGTACTTC. Translated: CASSLSGTGTNEQYF.

V usage is TRBV19 and J usage is TRBJ1-5; D gene ambiguous. The length of the CDR3 is 15 residues. The V gene lost 5 bases and the J gene lost 4 bases, with 15 bases spanning the gap. CDR1 LNHDA and CDR2 SQIVND come from the germline V gene (reference sequence). In nucleotides, the CDR3 is TGTGCCAGTAGTCCCCGGGGAGGGCTTAATCAGCCCCAGCATTTT. Its protein product is CASSPRGGLNQPQHF.

The chain combines TRBV6-1 with TRBJ1-5; D is unresolved. V lost 6 bases to trimming and J lost 10 bases, with 16 bases between them. The CDR3 has 13 residues. Germline CDR1 MNHNS, CDR2 SASEGT. As DNA, the CDR3 is TGTGCCAGCAGCTCCGACCGAGGGTTACCCCAGCATTTT. Amino acids: CASSSDRGLPQHF.

This sequence joins TRBV18 and TRBJ2-1; 8 bases line up with TRBD2. V lost 6 bases, J lost 5 bases, and 9 bases stayed unmatched. Germline V lookup: CDR1 KGHSH, CDR2 LQKENI. The CDR3 length is 15 residues. CDR3 coding DNA: TGTGCCAGCTCCTCGGCGGGAGGAGGTAACAATGAGCAGTTCTTC. Translating it yields CASSSAGGGNNEQFF.

The chain carries TRBV5-6 and TRBJ1-3; the D gene is possibly TRBD1 (5 bases). CDR1 and CDR2 from the germline V gene are SGHDT and YYEEEE. With 2 bases removed from V and 0 bases from J, the gap between germline ends came to 12 bases. The CDR3 sequence is 16 residues long. The CDR3 DNA reads TGTGCCAGCAGCTTTCCAGGGTACCGCTCTGGAAACACCATATATTTT. Translated, it gives CASSFPGYRSGNTIYF.

The chain has TRBV14 and TRBJ2-2; D may be TRBD1 or TRBD2 (6 bases each). The germline CDR1 and CDR2 sequences are SGHDN and FVKESK. V lost 4 bases and J 4 bases, leaving 16 bases between the germline ends. The CDR3 is 16 residues long. DNA for the CDR3: TGTGCCAGCAGCCCGGTGGGAGGCAGGGGCACCGGGGAGCTGTTTTTT. As protein: CASSPVGGRGTGELFF.

In this sample, this clone turned up a few times. The CDR3 is CASSSHPDGDNEKLFF. The CDR3 DNA follows: TGTGCCAGCAGCTCTCATCCCGACGGGGATAATGAAAAACTGTTTTTT. The chain recombines TRBV4-2 with TRBJ1-4, with unresolved D. CDR1 is LGHNA, CDR2 YNFKEQ, per germline. V gave up 5 bases and J gave up 4 bases, with 17 bases separating them. This CDR3 is 16 amino acids long.

A single count supports this clone. This chain joins TRBV10-2 and TRBJ2-6, with 14 nucleotides matching TRBD2. CDR1 and CDR2 (germline): WSHSY, SAAADI. The CDR3 sequence is 16 residues long. The V gene end was trimmed by 6 bases and the J gene end by 2 bases; junction bases not matched to a gene: 0. Here the CDR3 reads CASRGLAGAGANVLTF. The CDR3 region has the DNA TGCGCCAGCAGGGGACTAGCGGGAGCTGGGGCCAACGTCCTGACTTTC.

The chain combines TRBV7-9 with TRBJ1-4; unclear D gene. Trimming took 6 bases from V and 3 from J, leaving 8 bases between them. The CDR3 extends over 13 amino acids. From germline, CDR1 is SEHNR and CDR2 FQNEAQ (reference sequence). The DNA of the CDR3 is TGTGCCAGCAGGAGGGCAGCTAATGAAAAACTGTTTTTT. Protein sequence: CASRRAANEKLFF. Variable domain in full (rest from reference TRBV7-9 and TRBJ1-4): DTGVSQNPRHKITKRGQNVTFRCDPISEHNRLYWYRQTLGQGPEFLTYFQNEAQLEKSRLLSDRFSAERPKGSFSTLEIQRTEQGDSAMYLCASRRAANEKLFFGSGTQLSVL.